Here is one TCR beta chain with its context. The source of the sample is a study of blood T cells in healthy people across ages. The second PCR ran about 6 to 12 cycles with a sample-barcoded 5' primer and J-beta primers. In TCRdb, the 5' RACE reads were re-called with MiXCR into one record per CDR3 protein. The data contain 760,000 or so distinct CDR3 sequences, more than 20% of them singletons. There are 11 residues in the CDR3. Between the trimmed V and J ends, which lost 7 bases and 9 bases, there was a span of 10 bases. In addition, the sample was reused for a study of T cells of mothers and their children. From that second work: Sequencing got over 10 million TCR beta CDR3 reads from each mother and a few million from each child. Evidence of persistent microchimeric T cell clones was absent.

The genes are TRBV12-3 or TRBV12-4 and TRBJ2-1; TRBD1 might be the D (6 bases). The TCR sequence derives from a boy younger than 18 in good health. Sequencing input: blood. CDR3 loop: CASTNRVEQFF. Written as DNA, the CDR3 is TGTGCCAGCACCAACAGGGTTGAGCAGTTCTTC.